Listed below are T cell receptor beta chains from one sample, sequenced in a study of blood T cell repertoires in COVID-19. TCRdb's table, derived via immunoSEQ multiplex PCR, lists solely in-frame clones and lacks some. The table records approximately 150,000 clones, around 82% of them present only once. Source material: peripheral blood. The receptors were sampled from a woman between 70 and 85 years old who had recovered from COVID-19. Both conserved end residues are part of each CDR3. Each record gives: V gene, J gene, clone size, D gene, CDR3 length, CDR3 protein, CDR3 DNA. The D gene is left open where the match is weak. For some rows the clone size is stated as once, few or many, or as a class when expanded; others skip it.

TRBV5-1	TRBJ2-1	NA	TRBD2	15	CASSSTPGLAGGQFF	TGCGCCAGCAGCTCTACACCGGGACTAGCGGGAGGGCAGTTCTTC
TRBV5-6	TRBJ2-2	few	NA	13	CASNVRATGELFF	TGTGCCAGCAACGTGCGGGCCACCGGGGAGCTGTTTTTT
TRBV2	TRBJ2-7	NA	NA	12	CASKTADYEQYF	TGTGCCAGCAAAACAGCGGACTACGAGCAGTACTTC
TRBV28	TRBJ2-2	NA	NA	17	CASSSLLGRSNTGELFF	TGTGCCAGCAGTTCCCTCCTGGGGAGGTCGAACACCGGGGAGCTGTTTTTT
TRBV27	TRBJ2-7	NA	TRBD1	16	CASSSRLGQGNYEQYF	TGTGCCAGCAGTAGCCGCCTGGGACAGGGTAACTACGAGCAGTACTTC
TRBV4-1	TRBJ2-1	NA	TRBD2	16	CASSQASGGHYNEQFF	TGCGCCAGCAGCCAAGCGAGCGGGGGGCATTACAATGAGCAGTTCTTC
TRBV7-2	TRBJ2-7	NA	NA	13	CASSPYGVYEQYF	TGTGCCAGCAGCCCCTACGGAGTCTACGAGCAGTACTTC
TRBV6-5	TRBJ2-7	once	TRBD1	13	CASSRDRSYEQYF	TGTGCCAGCAGCCGGGACAGGTCCTACGAGCAGTACTTC
TRBV2	TRBJ1-6	NA	TRBD1	15	CASRTRTGGHSPLHF	TGTGCCAGCAGGACCCGGACAGGGGGCCATTCACCCCTCCACTTT
TRBV9	TRBJ1-6	NA	TRBD1	16	CASSVGGQPDNSPLHF	TGTGCCAGCAGCGTAGGGGGACAGCCGGATAATTCACCCCTCCACTTT
TRBV7-8	TRBJ2-7	NA	TRBD1	17	CASSFTGTGATRYEQYF	TGTGCCAGCAGCTTCACCGGGACAGGGGCCACCCGTTACGAGCAGTACTTC
TRBV30	TRBJ1-4	once	NA	13	CAWTTGSSEKLFF	TGTGCCTGGACTACAGGGTCTAGTGAAAAACTGTTTTTT
TRBV27	TRBJ2-5	NA	TRBD2	15	CASSLWREPGETQYF	TGTGCCAGCAGTTTATGGCGGGAGCCCGGGGAGACCCAGTACTTC
TRBV6-5	TRBJ1-2	NA	NA	11	CASSYVGQQHF	TGTGCCAGCAGTTACGTGGGGCAGCAACACTTC
TRBV5-4	TRBJ1-2	NA	TRBD1	15	CASSLGTGGGYGYTF	TGTGCCAGCAGCTTGGGGACAGGGGGCGGCTATGGCTACACCTTC
TRBV28	TRBJ2-7	NA	TRBD1	12	CATRDSTYEQYF	TGTGCCACCCGGGACAGTACCTACGAGCAGTACTTC
TRBV3-1/TRBV3-2	TRBJ2-5	NA	TRBD2	17	CASSQDNGSGAEETQYF	TGTGCCAGCAGCCAAGATAATGGTAGCGGGGCCGAAGAGACCCAGTACTTC
TRBV7-3	TRBJ1-2	NA	NA	16	CASSIHPRAGVYGYTF	TGTGCCAGCAGCATACACCCACGCGCGGGGGTCTATGGCTACACCTTC
TRBV28	TRBJ2-7	NA	NA	12	CASREQGYEQYF	TGTGCCAGCAGGGAACAGGGCTACGAGCAGTACTTC
TRBV18	TRBJ2-3	NA	TRBD2	15	CASSATSGSTDTQYF	TGTGCCAGCTCAGCTACTAGCGGGAGCACAGATACGCAGTATTTT
TRBV19	TRBJ1-5	NA	NA	14	CASSMGDSNQPQHF	TGTGCCAGTAGTATGGGCGATAGCAATCAGCCCCAGCATTTT
TRBV12-5	TRBJ1-1	NA	NA	15	CASIRQGGLNTEAFF	TGTGCTAGTATACGTCAGGGAGGGCTGAACACTGAAGCTTTCTTT
TRBV18	TRBJ1-5	NA	NA	17	CASSTRGGGGRNQPQHF	TGTGCCAGCTCGACAAGAGGTGGGGGAGGGAGGAATCAGCCCCAGCATTTT
TRBV29-1	TRBJ2-5	NA	NA	12	CSVEFPGGTQYF	TGCAGCGTTGAATTCCCCGGAGGGACCCAGTACTTC
TRBV2	TRBJ1-1	many	TRBD1	15	CASRTPTGPGTEAFF	TGTGCCAGCAGGACCCCGACAGGGCCGGGCACTGAAGCTTTCTTT
TRBV7-2	TRBJ2-7	NA	NA	14	CASRTTQGFYEQYF	TGTGCCAGCAGGACAACTCAGGGATTCTACGAGCAGTACTTC
TRBV3-1/TRBV3-2	TRBJ2-1	NA	TRBD2	15	CASRQLAGGYNEQFF	TGTGCCAGCAGGCAACTAGCGGGAGGCTACAATGAGCAGTTCTTC
TRBV6-5	TRBJ1-1	NA	NA	14	CASSRGQPASEAFF	TGTGCCAGCAGTCGCGGACAGCCCGCCAGTGAAGCTTTCTTT
TRBV5-6	TRBJ1-1	NA	NA	15	CASSFGGPTNTEAFF	TGTGCCAGCAGCTTCGGTGGGCCCACGAACACTGAAGCTTTCTTT
TRBV18	TRBJ2-7	NA	TRBD2	15	CASSPALAAPGEQYF	TGTGCCAGCTCGCCCGCCCTAGCGGCGCCGGGGGAGCAGTACTTC
TRBV10-3	TRBJ2-6	NA	NA	18	CAISEPALGASGANVLTF	TGTGCCATCAGTGAGCCCGCCCTTGGGGCCTCTGGGGCCAACGTCCTGACTTTC
TRBV10-3	TRBJ2-2	NA	TRBD2	16	CAITAGGGQGTGELFF	TGTGCCATCACCGCCGGGGGGGGCCAGGGGACCGGGGAGCTGTTTTTT
TRBV5-1	TRBJ2-1	NA	NA	12	CASSQGNNEQFF	TGCGCCAGCAGCCAGGGGAACAATGAGCAGTTCTTC
TRBV7-9	TRBJ2-1	NA	TRBD1	13	CASSSTTGNEQFF	TGTGCCAGCAGCTCTACGACAGGGAATGAGCAGTTCTTC
TRBV29-1	TRBJ2-2	NA	NA	14	CSVEEGQSTGELFF	TGCAGCGTTGAAGAGGGCCAGTCCACCGGGGAGCTGTTTTTT
TRBV4-2	TRBJ1-4	few	NA	14	CASSQGQSGEKLFF	TGTGCCAGCAGCCAAGGACAGTCCGGCGAAAAACTGTTTTTT
TRBV7-2	TRBJ1-4	NA	NA	14	CASSAHRVNEKLFF	TGTGCCAGCAGCGCACACAGGGTTAATGAAAAACTGTTTTTT
TRBV6-6	TRBJ1-1	NA	NA	13	CASSYSQNTEAFF	TGTGCCAGCAGTTACTCCCAGAACACTGAAGCTTTCTTT
TRBV25-1	TRBJ1-1	NA	TRBD1	14	CASSEPGGRAEAFF	TGTGCCAGCAGTGAACCAGGGGGCCGGGCTGAAGCTTTCTTT
TRBV5-4	TRBJ2-3	NA	NA	14	CASSTRDKGDTQYF	TGTGCCAGCAGCACACGGGACAAGGGAGATACGCAGTATTTT
TRBV2	TRBJ1-1	NA	TRBD1	14	CAREGTGANTEAFF	TGTGCCAGAGAGGGGACAGGGGCGAACACTGAAGCTTTCTTT
TRBV23-1	TRBJ2-7	few	TRBD2	19	CASSQSPGLAGDPRGEQYF	TGCGCCAGCAGTCAATCCCCGGGACTAGCGGGAGACCCCCGGGGCGAGCAGTACTTC
TRBV30	TRBJ2-6	NA	NA	19	CAWSRQGRGGLSGANVLTF	TGTGCCTGGAGCCGACAGGGGAGGGGTGGCCTCTCTGGGGCCAACGTCCTGACTTTC
TRBV10-1	TRBJ2-7	NA	TRBD1	14	CASGRDRARGEQYF	TGCGCCAGCGGAAGGGACAGGGCGCGGGGCGAGCAGTACTTC
TRBV2	TRBJ1-1	NA	NA	13	CASSTGLNTEAFF	TGTGCCAGCAGCACAGGGTTGAACACTGAAGCTTTCTTT
TRBV6-5	TRBJ1-1	once	NA	13	CASTRDGDTEAFF	TGTGCCAGCACCAGGGATGGGGACACTGAAGCTTTCTTT
TRBV7-9	TRBJ1-5	few	NA	15	CASSLQGNSNQPQHF	TGTGCCAGCAGCTTGCAGGGCAATAGCAATCAGCCCCAGCATTTT
TRBV7-2	TRBJ2-3	NA	TRBD2	15	CASSLGAGVGDTQYF	TGTGCCAGCAGCTTAGGGGCGGGAGTGGGAGATACGCAGTATTTT
TRBV7-9	TRBJ2-1	NA	NA	15	CASSFGEGRRNEQFF	TGTGCCAGCAGCTTTGGAGAGGGGAGGCGGAATGAGCAGTTCTTC
TRBV11-3	TRBJ2-5	NA	TRBD1	13	CASSTPGGETQYF	TGTGCCAGCAGCACCCCAGGGGGTGAGACCCAGTACTTC